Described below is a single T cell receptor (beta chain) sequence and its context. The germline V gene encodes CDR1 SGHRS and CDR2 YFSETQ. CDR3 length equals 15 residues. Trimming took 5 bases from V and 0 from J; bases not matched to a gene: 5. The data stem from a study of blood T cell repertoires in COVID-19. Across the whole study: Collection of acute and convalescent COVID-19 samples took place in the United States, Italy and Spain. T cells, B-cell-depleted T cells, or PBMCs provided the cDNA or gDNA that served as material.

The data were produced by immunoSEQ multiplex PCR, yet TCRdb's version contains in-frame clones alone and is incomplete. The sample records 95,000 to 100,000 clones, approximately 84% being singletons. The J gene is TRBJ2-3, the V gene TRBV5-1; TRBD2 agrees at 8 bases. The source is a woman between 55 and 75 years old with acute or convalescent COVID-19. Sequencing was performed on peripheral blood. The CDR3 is CASRRTGGSTDTQYF. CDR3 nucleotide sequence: TGCGCCAGCAGACGTACGGGGGGGAGCACAGATACGCAGTATTTT.